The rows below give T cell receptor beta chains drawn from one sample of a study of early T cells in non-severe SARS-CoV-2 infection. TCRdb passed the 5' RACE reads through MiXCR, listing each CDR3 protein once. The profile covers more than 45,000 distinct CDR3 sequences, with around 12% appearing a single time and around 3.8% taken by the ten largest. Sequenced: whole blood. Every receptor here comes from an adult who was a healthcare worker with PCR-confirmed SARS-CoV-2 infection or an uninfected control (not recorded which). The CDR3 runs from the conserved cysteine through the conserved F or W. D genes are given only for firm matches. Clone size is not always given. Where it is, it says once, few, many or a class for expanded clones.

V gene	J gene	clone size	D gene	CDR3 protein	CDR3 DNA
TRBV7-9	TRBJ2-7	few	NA	CASSLVVAGLMYF	TGTGCCAGCAGCCTAGTTGTTGCGGGGCTGATGTACTTC
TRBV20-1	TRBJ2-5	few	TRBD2	CSARSGGEQETQYF	TGCAGTGCTAGATCGGGAGGGGAACAAGAGACCCAGTACTTC
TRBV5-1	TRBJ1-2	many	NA	CASSPGPSMILTF	TGCGCCAGCAGCCCCGGGCCCTCCATGATCCTCACCTTC
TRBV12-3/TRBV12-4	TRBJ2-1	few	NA	CASSTRTANEQFF	TGTGCCAGCAGTACGCGTACTGCCAATGAGCAGTTCTTC
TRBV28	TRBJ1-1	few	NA	CASRTFTEAFF	TGTGCCAGCCGAACATTCACTGAAGCTTTCTTT
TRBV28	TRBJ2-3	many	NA	CASSSTREGSPTDTQYF	TGTGCCAGCAGTTCTACACGTGAGGGGAGCCCCACAGATACGCAGTATTTT
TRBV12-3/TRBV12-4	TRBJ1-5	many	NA	CASSLGWGKDQPQHF	TGTGCCAGCAGTTTGGGTTGGGGGAAGGATCAGCCCCAGCATTTT
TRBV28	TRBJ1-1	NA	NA	CASRVGEALNTEAFF	TGTGCCAGCAGGGTAGGAGAGGCCCTGAACACTGAAGCTTTCTTT
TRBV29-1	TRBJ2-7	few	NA	CSAYPLGSGEQYF	TGCAGCGCCTACCCTCTAGGGTCGGGCGAGCAGTACTTC
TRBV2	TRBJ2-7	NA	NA	CASSEAYEQYF	TGTGCCAGCAGTGAGGCCTACGAGCAGTACTTC
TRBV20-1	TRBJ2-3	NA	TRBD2	CSALSLAGSTDTQYF	TGCAGTGCCCTTTCCCTAGCGGGTAGCACAGATACGCAGTATTTT
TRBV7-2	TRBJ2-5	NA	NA	CASSLGAGTNLETQYF	TGTGCCAGCAGCCTAGGTGCCGGGACAAATTTAGAGACCCAGTACTTC
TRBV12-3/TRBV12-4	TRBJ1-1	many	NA	CASSTLPHTGGEATEAFF	TGTGCCAGCAGTACTCTTCCCCACACGGGGGGTGAGGCCACTGAAGCTTTCTTT
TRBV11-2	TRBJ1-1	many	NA	CASSSGLTRDRTEAFF	TGTGCCAGCTCGTCCGGCCTCACTCGGGACCGGACTGAAGCTTTCTTT
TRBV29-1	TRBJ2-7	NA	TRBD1	CSVSAWGTGGDEQYF	TGCAGCGTGAGCGCTTGGGGTACAGGGGGCGACGAGCAGTACTTC
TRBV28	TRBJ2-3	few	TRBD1	CAILRVDRAADTQYF	TGTGCCATACTCCGTGTGGACAGGGCGGCAGATACGCAGTATTTT
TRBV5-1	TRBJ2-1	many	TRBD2	CASSPISGRIYNEQFF	TGCGCCAGCAGCCCGATTAGCGGGAGAATCTACAATGAGCAGTTCTTC
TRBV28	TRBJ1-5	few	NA	CASRPPRQGGGNQPQHF	TGTGCCAGCAGACCTCCCCGGCAGGGTGGTGGCAATCAGCCCCAGCATTTT
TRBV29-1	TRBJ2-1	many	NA	CSEKGGDNEQFF	TGCAGCGAGAAGGGGGGAGACAATGAGCAGTTCTTC
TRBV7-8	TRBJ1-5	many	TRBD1	CASSLAGQGARQPQHF	TGTGCCAGCAGCTTAGCGGGACAGGGGGCGAGACAGCCCCAGCATTTT
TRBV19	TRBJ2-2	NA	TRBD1	CASSSTGLGTGELFF	TGTGCCAGTAGTTCGACAGGGCTGGGCACCGGGGAGCTGTTTTTT
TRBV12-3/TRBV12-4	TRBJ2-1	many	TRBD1	CASTFRTGSVGEQFF	TGTGCCAGCACTTTCAGGACAGGGAGTGTCGGTGAGCAGTTCTTC
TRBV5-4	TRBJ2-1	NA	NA	CASKVQLERDEQFF	TGTGCCAGCAAAGTACAACTAGAACGTGATGAGCAGTTCTTC
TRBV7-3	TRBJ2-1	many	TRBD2	CASSLSGRVDEQFF	TGTGCCAGCAGCTTAAGCGGGAGGGTCGATGAGCAGTTCTTC
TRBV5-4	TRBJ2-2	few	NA	CASSPGADTGELFF	TGTGCCAGCAGCCCAGGAGCGGACACCGGGGAGCTGTTTTTT
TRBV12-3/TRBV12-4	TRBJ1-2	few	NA	CASSLAITGLLF	TGTGCCAGCAGTTTAGCGATAACGGGACTTCTCTTC
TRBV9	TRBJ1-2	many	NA	CASSSNRDKNGYTF	TGTGCCAGCAGCTCAAACAGGGATAAAAATGGCTACACCTTC
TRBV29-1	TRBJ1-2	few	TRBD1	CSAGQEYGYTF	TGCAGCGCAGGACAGGAATATGGCTACACCTTC
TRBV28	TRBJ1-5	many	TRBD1	CASSRSGTGVGQPQHF	TGTGCCAGCAGTCGTTCCGGGACAGGGGTCGGTCAGCCCCAGCATTTT
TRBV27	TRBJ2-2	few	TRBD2	CASSRVAGNTGELFF	TGTGCCAGCTCCAGGGTAGCGGGTAACACCGGGGAGCTGTTTTTT
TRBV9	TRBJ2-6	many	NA	CASSTGQNSGANVLTF	TGTGCCAGCAGCACCGGACAGAACTCTGGGGCCAACGTCCTGACTTTC
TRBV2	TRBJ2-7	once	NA	CASSEELGRKREDQTYEQYF	TGTGCCAGCAGTGAAGAACTGGGGAGAAAGCGTGAAGATCAAACCTACGAGCAGTACTTC
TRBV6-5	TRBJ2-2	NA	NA	CASNTNTGELFF	TGTGCCAGCAACACGAACACCGGGGAGCTGTTTTTT
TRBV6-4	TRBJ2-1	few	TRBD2	CASPFRLAGPSSYNEQFF	TGTGCCAGCCCCTTTCGACTAGCGGGGCCGAGCTCCTACAATGAGCAGTTCTTC
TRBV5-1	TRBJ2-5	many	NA	CASSLDETQYF	TGCGCCAGCAGCTTGGATGAGACCCAGTACTTC
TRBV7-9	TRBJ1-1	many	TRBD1	CASSFGQGGTEAFF	TGTGCCAGCAGCTTCGGACAGGGAGGCACTGAAGCTTTCTTT
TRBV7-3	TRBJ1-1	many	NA	CASSFAVNTEAFF	TGTGCCAGCAGCTTTGCAGTGAACACTGAAGCTTTCTTT
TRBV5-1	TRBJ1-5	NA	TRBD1	CASSLVGGADQPQHF	TGCGCCAGCAGCTTGGTAGGGGGCGCGGATCAGCCCCAGCATTTT
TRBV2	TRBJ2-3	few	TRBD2	CASTTSGGTDTQYF	TGTGCCAGCACCACTAGCGGGGGAACAGATACGCAGTATTTT
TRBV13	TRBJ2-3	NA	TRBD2	CASSHLTKAGWSTDTQYF	TGTGCCAGCAGCCATCTAACAAAAGCGGGGTGGAGCACAGATACGCAGTATTTT
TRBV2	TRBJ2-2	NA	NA	CASREAHTGELFF	TGTGCCAGCAGAGAGGCTCACACCGGGGAGCTGTTTTTT
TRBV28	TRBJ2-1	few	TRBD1	CASSPPGTGTNEQFF	TGTGCCAGCAGTCCTCCCGGGACAGGGACCAATGAGCAGTTCTTC
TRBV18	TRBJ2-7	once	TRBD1	CASSPGTGNSYEQYF	TGTGCCAGCTCACCCGGGACAGGGAACTCCTACGAGCAGTACTTC